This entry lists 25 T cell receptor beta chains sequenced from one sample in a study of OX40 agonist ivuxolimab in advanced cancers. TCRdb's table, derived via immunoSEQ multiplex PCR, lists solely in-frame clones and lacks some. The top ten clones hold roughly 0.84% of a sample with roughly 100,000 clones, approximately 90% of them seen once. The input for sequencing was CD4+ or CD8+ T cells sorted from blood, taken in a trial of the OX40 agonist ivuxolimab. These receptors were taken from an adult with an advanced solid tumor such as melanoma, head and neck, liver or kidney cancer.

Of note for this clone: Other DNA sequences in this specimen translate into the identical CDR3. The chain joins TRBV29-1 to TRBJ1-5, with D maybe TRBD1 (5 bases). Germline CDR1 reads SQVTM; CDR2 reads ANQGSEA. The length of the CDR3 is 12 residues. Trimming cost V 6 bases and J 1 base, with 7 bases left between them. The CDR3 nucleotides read TGCAGCGTGGGGGACAGCAATCAGCCCCAGCATTTT. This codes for CSVGDSNQPQHF.

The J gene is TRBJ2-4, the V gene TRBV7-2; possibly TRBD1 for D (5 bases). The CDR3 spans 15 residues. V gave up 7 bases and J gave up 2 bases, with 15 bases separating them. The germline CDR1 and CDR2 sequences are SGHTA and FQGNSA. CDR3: CASNEQGGTKNIQYF. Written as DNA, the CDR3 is TGTGCCAGCAACGAGCAGGGCGGAACCAAAAACATTCAGTACTTC.

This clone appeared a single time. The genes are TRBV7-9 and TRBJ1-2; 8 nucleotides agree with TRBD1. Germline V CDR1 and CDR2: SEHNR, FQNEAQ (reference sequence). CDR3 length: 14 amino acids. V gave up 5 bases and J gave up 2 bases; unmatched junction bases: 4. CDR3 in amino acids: CASSIGQGNYGYTF. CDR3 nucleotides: TGTGCCAGCAGCATAGGACAGGGCAACTATGGCTACACCTTC.

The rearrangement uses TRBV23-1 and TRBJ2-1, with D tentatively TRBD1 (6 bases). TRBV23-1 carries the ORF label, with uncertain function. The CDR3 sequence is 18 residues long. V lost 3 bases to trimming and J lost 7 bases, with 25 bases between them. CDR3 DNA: TGCGCCAGCAGTCACCCTCGTGAGGCGCAGGGGTTACGGAATGAGCAGTTCTTC. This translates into CASSHPREAQGLRNEQFF.

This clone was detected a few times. The CDR3 coding sequence is TGTGCCAGCAGTGCAACTGGACAGGTAACAGAAGCTTTCTTT. Translating it yields CASSATGQVTEAFF. This chain joins TRBV28 and TRBJ1-1; TRBD1 matches at 7 bases. The CDR3 length is 14 residues. The V gene's germline CDR1 is MDHEN and CDR2 SYDVKM. Unmatched junction bases numbered 11, after V lost 5 bases and J lost 8 bases.

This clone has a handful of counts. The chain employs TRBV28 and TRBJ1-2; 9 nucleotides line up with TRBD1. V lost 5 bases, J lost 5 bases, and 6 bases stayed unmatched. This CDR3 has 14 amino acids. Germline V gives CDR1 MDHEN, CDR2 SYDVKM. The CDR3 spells CASSRTGAEYGYTF. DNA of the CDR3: TGTGCCAGCAGTAGGACAGGGGCCGAATATGGCTACACCTTC.

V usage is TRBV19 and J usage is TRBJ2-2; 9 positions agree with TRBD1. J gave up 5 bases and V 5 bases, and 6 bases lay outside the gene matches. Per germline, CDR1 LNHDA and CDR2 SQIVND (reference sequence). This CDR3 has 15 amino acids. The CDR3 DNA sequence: TGTGCCAGTAGTCTCGGGACAGGGATAACCGGGGAGCTGTTTTTT. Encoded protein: CASSLGTGITGELFF.

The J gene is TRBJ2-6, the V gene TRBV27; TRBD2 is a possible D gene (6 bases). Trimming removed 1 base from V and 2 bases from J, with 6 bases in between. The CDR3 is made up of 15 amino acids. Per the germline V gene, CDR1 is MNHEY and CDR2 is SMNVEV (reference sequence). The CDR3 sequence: CASSLWGAGANVLTF. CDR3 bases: TGTGCCAGCAGTTTATGGGGGGCTGGGGCCAACGTCCTGACTTTC.

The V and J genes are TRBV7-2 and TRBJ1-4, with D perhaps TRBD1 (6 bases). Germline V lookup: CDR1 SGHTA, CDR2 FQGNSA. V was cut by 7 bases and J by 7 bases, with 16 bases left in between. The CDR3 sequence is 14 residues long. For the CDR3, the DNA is TGTGCCAGCACACAACAGGGCAGGGGTGAAAAACTGTTTTTT. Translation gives CASTQQGRGEKLFF.

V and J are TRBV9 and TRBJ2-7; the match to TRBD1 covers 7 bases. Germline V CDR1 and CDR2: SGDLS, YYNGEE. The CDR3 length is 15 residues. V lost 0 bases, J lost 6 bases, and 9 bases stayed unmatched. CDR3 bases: TGTGCCAGCAGCGTAGAGCCGACAGGGACCTCCGAGCAGTACTTC. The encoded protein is CASSVEPTGTSEQYF.

The CDR3 nucleotides are TGTGCCAGTAGGGACTGGATGAACACTGAAGCTTTCTTT. Its protein is CASRDWMNTEAFF. This chain joins TRBV19 and TRBJ1-1; D ambiguous. The CDR3 runs to 13 residues. Germline V gene lookup returns CDR1 LNHDA and CDR2 SQIVND (reference sequence). V was clipped by 6 bases and J by 0 bases, with 8 bases between them.

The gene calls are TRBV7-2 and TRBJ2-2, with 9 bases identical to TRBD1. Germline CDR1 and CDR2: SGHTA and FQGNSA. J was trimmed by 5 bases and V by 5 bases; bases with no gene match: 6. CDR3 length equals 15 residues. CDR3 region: CASSTGGAGTGELFF. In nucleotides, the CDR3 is TGTGCCAGCAGCACAGGGGGCGCGGGGACCGGGGAGCTGTTTTTT.

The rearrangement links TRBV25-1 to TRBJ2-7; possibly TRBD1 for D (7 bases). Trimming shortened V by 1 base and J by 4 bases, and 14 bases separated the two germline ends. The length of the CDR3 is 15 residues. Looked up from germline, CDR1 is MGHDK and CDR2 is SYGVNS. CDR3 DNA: TGTGCCAGCAGTGAATCCAGGGGGAGCGGGTACGAGCAGTACTTC. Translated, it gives CASSESRGSGYEQYF.

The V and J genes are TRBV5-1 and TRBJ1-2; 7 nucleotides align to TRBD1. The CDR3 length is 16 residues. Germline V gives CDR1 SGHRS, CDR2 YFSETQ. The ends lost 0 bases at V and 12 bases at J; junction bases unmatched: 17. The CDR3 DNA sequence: TGCGCCAGCAGCTTGGTCGGACAGGCAAATACTGAGGGGGACACCTTC. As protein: CASSLVGQANTEGDTF.

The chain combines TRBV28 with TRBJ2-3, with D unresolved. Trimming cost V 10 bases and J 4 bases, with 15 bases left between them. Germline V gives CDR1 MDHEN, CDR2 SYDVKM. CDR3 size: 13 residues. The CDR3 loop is CAIQIGPSDTQYF. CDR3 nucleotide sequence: TGTGCCATACAAATTGGGCCATCAGATACGCAGTATTTT.

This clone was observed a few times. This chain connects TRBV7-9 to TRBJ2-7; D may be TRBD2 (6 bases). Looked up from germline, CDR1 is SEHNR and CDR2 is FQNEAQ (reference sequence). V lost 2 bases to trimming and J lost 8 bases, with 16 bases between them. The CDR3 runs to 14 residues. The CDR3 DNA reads TGTGCCAGCAGCTTAAGTGGAGGGAAGCCTCAGCAGTACTTC. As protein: CASSLSGGKPQQYF.

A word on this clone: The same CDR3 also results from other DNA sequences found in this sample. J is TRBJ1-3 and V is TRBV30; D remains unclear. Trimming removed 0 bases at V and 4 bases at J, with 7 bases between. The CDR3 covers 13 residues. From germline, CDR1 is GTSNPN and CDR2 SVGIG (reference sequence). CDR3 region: CAWSVLSGNTIYF. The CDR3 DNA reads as TGTGCCTGGAGTGTACTTTCAGGAAACACCATATATTTT.

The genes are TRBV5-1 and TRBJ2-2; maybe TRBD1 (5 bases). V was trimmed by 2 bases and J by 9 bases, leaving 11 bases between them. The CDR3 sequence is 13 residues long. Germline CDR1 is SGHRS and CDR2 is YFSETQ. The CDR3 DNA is TGCGCCAGCAGCTTTCCCTCAGGGAGGGAGCTGTTTTTT. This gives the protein CASSFPSGRELFF.

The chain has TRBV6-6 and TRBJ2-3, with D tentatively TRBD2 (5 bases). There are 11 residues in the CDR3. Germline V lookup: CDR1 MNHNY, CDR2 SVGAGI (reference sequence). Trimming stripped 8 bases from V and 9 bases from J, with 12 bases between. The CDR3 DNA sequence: TGTGCCAGCGGAAACGGGGTAACGCAGTATTTT. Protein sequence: CASGNGVTQYF.

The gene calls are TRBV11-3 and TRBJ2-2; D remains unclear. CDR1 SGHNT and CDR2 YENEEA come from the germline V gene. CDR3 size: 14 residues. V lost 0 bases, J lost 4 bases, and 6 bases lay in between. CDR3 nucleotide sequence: TGTGCCAGCAGCTTAGACAGTCCCACCGGGGAGCTGTTTTTT. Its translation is CASSLDSPTGELFF.

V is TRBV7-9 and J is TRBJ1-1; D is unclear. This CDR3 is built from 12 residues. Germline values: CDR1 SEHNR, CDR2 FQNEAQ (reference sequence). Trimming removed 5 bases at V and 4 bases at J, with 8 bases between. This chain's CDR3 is CASSLRSTEAFF. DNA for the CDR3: TGTGCCAGCAGCCTAAGGTCCACTGAAGCTTTCTTT.

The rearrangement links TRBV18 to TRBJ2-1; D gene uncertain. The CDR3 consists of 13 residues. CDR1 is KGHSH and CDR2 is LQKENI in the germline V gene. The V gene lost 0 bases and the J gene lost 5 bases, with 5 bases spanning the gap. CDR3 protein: CASSPPGDNEQFF. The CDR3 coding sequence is TGTGCCAGCTCACCACCGGGTGACAATGAGCAGTTCTTC.

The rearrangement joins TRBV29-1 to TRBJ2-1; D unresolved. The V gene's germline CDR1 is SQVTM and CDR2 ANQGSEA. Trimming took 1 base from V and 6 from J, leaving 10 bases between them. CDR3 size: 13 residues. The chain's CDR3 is CSVEGFGANEQFF. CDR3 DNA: TGCAGCGTTGAAGGATTTGGAGCCAATGAGCAGTTCTTC.

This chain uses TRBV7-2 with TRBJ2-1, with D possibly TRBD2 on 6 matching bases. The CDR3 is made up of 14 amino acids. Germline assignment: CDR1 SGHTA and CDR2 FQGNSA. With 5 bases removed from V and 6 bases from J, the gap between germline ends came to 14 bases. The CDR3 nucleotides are TGTGCCAGCAGCGGCGGGGTTCTGGGCAATGAGCAGTTCTTC. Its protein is CASSGGVLGNEQFF.

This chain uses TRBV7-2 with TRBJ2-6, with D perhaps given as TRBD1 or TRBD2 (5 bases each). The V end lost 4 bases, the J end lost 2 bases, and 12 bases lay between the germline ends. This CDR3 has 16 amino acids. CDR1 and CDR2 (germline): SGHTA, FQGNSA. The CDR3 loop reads CASSSGTVTGANVLTF. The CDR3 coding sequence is TGTGCCAGCAGCTCAGGGACCGTGACTGGGGCCAACGTCCTGACTTTC.